This is a list of T cell receptor beta chains from one sample in a study of shared clonotypes between healthy human individuals. The table came from immunoSEQ multiplex PCR; TCRdb's copy has only in-frame clones and leaves some out. Of roughly 1 million clones listed, around 78% are singletons. Sequences were obtained from memory CD4+ T cells from PBMCs. The source of these receptors is a man younger than 35 in good health. Some clones in this sample may be carry-over from other donors' samples. Both conserved end residues are part of each CDR3. The D gene is left open where the match is weak. Size values are once, few and many counts, or a class for expanded clones, and some rows have none.

CASSAAGTGGVEQYF	TGTGCCAGCAGTGCTGCCGGGACAGGGGGAGTCGAGCAGTACTTC	TRBD1	TRBV9	TRBJ2-7	few
CASSLDSVNTEAFF	TGTGCCAGCAGCTTAGATTCTGTGAACACTGAAGCTTTCTTT	NA	TRBV7-9	TRBJ1-1	NA
CASSVDAGGNTEAFF	TGTGCCAGCAGCGTAGACGCAGGAGGGAACACTGAAGCTTTCTTT	NA	TRBV9	TRBJ1-1	NA
CASSQFDRGANYGYTF	TGTGCCAGCAGCCAGTTTGACAGGGGGGCTAACTATGGCTACACCTTC	TRBD1	TRBV14	TRBJ1-2	NA
CASSDLGGRTGNEQFF	TGTGCCAGCAGTGACCTCGGGGGCAGGACGGGTAATGAGCAGTTCTTC	NA	TRBV2	TRBJ2-1	NA
CASSYWSGRNTEAFF	TGTGCCAGCAGTTATTGGTCGGGGCGAAACACTGAAGCTTTCTTT	NA	TRBV6-5	TRBJ1-1	NA
CASSYAQGSLIGTDTQYF	TGTGCCAGCAGCTACGCCCAGGGGAGTCTGATTGGCACAGATACGCAGTATTTT	NA	TRBV11-1	TRBJ2-3	NA
CASTSGKEYGYTF	TGTGCCAGCACGTCGGGTAAGGAGTATGGCTACACCTTC	NA	TRBV28	TRBJ1-2	few
CASSFGTAQETQYF	TGTGCCAGCAGCTTTGGGACGGCACAAGAGACCCAGTACTTC	NA	TRBV7-7	TRBJ2-5	NA
CASMAGASTDTQYF	TGTGCCAGCATGGCAGGGGCTAGCACAGATACGCAGTATTTT	NA	TRBV9	TRBJ2-3	NA
CASSPRQILNTEAFF	TGTGCCAGCAGTCCAAGACAGATCTTGAACACTGAAGCTTTCTTT	NA	TRBV27	TRBJ1-1	NA
CASSLDRYSGNTIYF	TGTGCCAGCAGTTTAGACAGATACTCTGGAAACACCATATATTTT	NA	TRBV7-9	TRBJ1-3	NA
CASSPWTSGRDTQYF	TGTGCCAGCTCACCATGGACTAGCGGGAGGGATACGCAGTATTTT	TRBD2	TRBV18	TRBJ2-3	NA
CASSSTGGNTEAFF	TGTGCCAGCAGTTCGACAGGGGGGAACACTGAAGCTTTCTTT	TRBD1	TRBV6-1	TRBJ1-1	NA
CAWRRLAATNEQFF	TGTGCCTGGAGACGACTAGCGGCTACCAATGAGCAGTTCTTC	TRBD2	TRBV30	TRBJ2-1	NA
CASSSRLAENTGELFF	TGTGCCAGCTCCTCGAGACTAGCAGAGAACACCGGGGAGCTGTTTTTT	TRBD2	TRBV18	TRBJ2-2	NA
CASGLGVLAGGSTDTQYF	TGTGCCAGTGGTTTGGGGGTACTGGCGGGAGGTAGCACAGATACGCAGTATTTT	TRBD2	TRBV12-5	TRBJ2-3	NA
CATSFPGAHEQYF	TGCGCCACCTCCTTCCCGGGGGCGCACGAGCAGTACTTC	NA	TRBV5-1	TRBJ2-7	few
CASSYGTGGVPFF	TGCGCCAGCAGCTATGGGACAGGGGGCGTGCCTTTCTTT	TRBD1	TRBV5-1	TRBJ1-1	NA
CASRLQGYEQYF	TGTGCCAGCAGACTCCAGGGGTACGAGCAGTACTTC	NA	TRBV28	TRBJ2-7	NA
CASRHRGTRLSGQPQHF	TGTGCCAGCAGGCACAGGGGTACAAGGTTGAGTGGTCAGCCCCAGCATTTT	TRBD1	TRBV28	TRBJ1-5	once
CASSWGQDDNYGYTF	TGTGCCAGCAGCTGGGGACAGGACGATAACTATGGCTACACCTTC	TRBD1	TRBV5-6	TRBJ1-2	NA
CASTETRTGGYEQFF	TGTGCCAGCACCGAGACCCGGACAGGGGGTTATGAGCAGTTCTTC	TRBD1	TRBV7-8	TRBJ2-1	NA
CASRVQGAAGGPGDEQFF	TGTGCCAGCAGAGTCCAGGGGGCTGCGGGAGGGCCAGGGGATGAGCAGTTCTTC	NA	TRBV13	TRBJ2-1	once
CASNVGTDTQYF	TGCGCCAGCAATGTGGGCACAGATACGCAGTATTTT	NA	TRBV5-1	TRBJ2-3	NA
CASSDNLNEKLFF	TGTGCCAGCAGTGATAACCTTAATGAAAAACTGTTTTTT	NA	TRBV6-1	TRBJ1-4	NA
CAWSERGLADEQFF	TGTGCCTGGAGTGAACGGGGACTAGCGGATGAGCAGTTCTTC	TRBD2	TRBV30	TRBJ2-1	NA
CASSVAGTANYEQYF	TGTGCCAGCAGTGTCGCCGGGACAGCAAACTACGAGCAGTACTTC	TRBD1	TRBV2	TRBJ2-7	NA
CASSQESLTGELFF	TGTGCCAGCAGCCAAGAGTCGCTCACCGGGGAGCTGTTTTTT	NA	TRBV14	TRBJ2-2	NA